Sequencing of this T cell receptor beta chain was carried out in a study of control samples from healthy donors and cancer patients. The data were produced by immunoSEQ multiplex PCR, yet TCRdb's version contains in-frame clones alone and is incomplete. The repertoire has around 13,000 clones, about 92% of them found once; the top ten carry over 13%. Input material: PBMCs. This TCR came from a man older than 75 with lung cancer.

The CDR3 nucleotides are TGTGCCACCAGCGCCCAACAGGGGATGGAGCCCCAGCATTTT. Its translation is CATSAQQGMEPQHF. The chain joins TRBV15 to TRBJ1-5, with 7 bases lining up with TRBD1. V trimming: 5 bases; J trimming: 8 bases; junction bases outside the gene matches: 9. The CDR3 has 14 residues. The germline CDR1 and CDR2 sequences are LNHNV and YYDKDF (reference sequence).